This T cell receptor beta chain comes out of a study of human T cells and chemical hapten exposure. About the research overall: Largely, small differences in pooled library volume made per-sample TCR yields vary.

The time point was: patch test 3, about 24 weeks after DPC sensitization. The treatment: therapeutic diphenylcyclopropenone sensitization with weekly scalp DPC. Researchers extracted total RNA from unfractionated whole blood. Germline V gene sequence: CDR1 MDHEN, CDR2 SYDVKM. The CDR3 loop spans 12 amino acids. Trimming cost V 4 bases and J 9 bases, with 10 bases left between them. TCRdb passed the RACE reads through MiXCR, listing each CDR3 protein once. The sample holds around 200,000 distinct CDR3 sequences, around 25% seen once. This receptor was obtained from a woman aged 40 to 50 with alopecia areata. Some clones in this sample may be carry-over from other donors' samples. This specimen was whole blood, taken in connection with sensitization to the hapten diphenylcyclopropenone (DPC). The rearrangement joins TRBV28 to TRBJ1-3, with D unclear. The CDR3 nucleotides read TGTGCCAGCAGTTCGACATCGGTCACCATATATTTT. Its protein is CASSSTSVTIYF.